Following are 30 T cell receptor beta chains from one sample sequenced in a study of CD8 T cells in Susac syndrome. RNA was extracted with the RNeasy kit, and a quantity of roughly 0.45 to 1 ug was reverse transcribed using random hexamers. TCRdb reanalysed the immunoSEQ multiplex PCR reads using MiXCR and keeps one entry per CDR3 protein. The table shows about 120,000 distinct CDR3 sequences, with roughly 92% occurring only once. Sequencing input: CD8+ T cells from PBMCs. Receptors originate from a human donor in good health.

This clonotype was seen just once. An end of the junction does not agree with germline; a read error may underlie this. CDR3 loop: CASSEELSLAVISSYNEQFF. For the CDR3, the DNA is TGCGCCAGCAGCGAAGAATTAAGTCTAGCGGTTATTAGCTCCTACAATGAGCAGTTCTTC. The chain uses TRBV4-1 and TRBJ2-1; TRBD2 aligns across 7 bases. Germline CDR1 and CDR2: MGHRA and YSYEKL. There are 20 residues in the CDR3.

This rearrangement joins TRBV20-1 to TRBJ2-1, with D uncertain. Germline loops: CDR1 DFQATT, CDR2 SNEGSKA (reference sequence). The ends were cut back, 4 bases at V and 0 bases at J, with 10 bases in the middle. This CDR3 has 14 amino acids. The CDR3 sequence is CSATAASSYNEQFF. In DNA, the CDR3 is TGCAGTGCTACTGCGGCGAGCTCCTACAATGAGCAGTTCTTC.

V gene TRBV20-1 combines with J gene TRBJ2-3; tentatively, D is TRBD2 (6 bases). CDR3 length: 15 residues. Looked up from germline, CDR1 is DFQATT and CDR2 is SNEGSKA (reference sequence). Trimming took off 6 bases at V and 3 bases at J, with 19 bases between the two ends. The DNA for the CDR3 is TGCAGTGCCCGGGACTCCAACCGGGTAACAGATACGCAGTATTTT. Residues: CSARDSNRVTDTQYF.

The CDR3 loop is CASPEAPSRGDIQYF. The CDR3 nucleotides are TGTGCCAGCCCCGAGGCCCCCAGCAGGGGGGACATTCAGTACTTC. The chain combines TRBV2 with TRBJ2-4; D possibly corresponds to TRBD1 (7 bases). In germline, CDR1 is SNHLY, CDR2 FYNNEI. This CDR3 has 15 amino acids. The V end was cut by 8 bases, the J end by 8 bases, with 22 bases between.

CDR3 amino acids: CASSGRQDTEAFF. DNA of the CDR3: TGTGCCAGTAGTGGCCGACAGGACACTGAAGCTTTCTTT. The chain employs TRBV19 and TRBJ1-1; perhaps TRBD1 as D (6 bases). Per germline, CDR1 LNHDA and CDR2 SQIVND (reference sequence). The ends were cut back, 5 bases at V and 3 bases at J, with 10 bases in the middle. The CDR3 extends over 13 amino acids. Variable domain in full (rest from reference TRBV19 and TRBJ1-1): DGGITQSPKYLFRKEGQNVTLSCEQNLNHDAMYWYRQDPGQGLRLIYYSQIVNDFQKGDIAEGYSVSREKKESFPLTVTSAQKNPTAFYLCASSGRQDTEAFFGQGTRLTVV.

The chain carries TRBV13 and TRBJ1-1; 8 bases align to TRBD1. The CDR3 has 17 residues. V dropped 0 bases and J dropped 3; count of bases not matched to a gene: 9. From germline, CDR1 is PRHDT and CDR2 FYEKMQ (reference sequence). CDR3 loop: CASSLGQGGWWDTEAFF. The CDR3 bases are TGTGCCAGCAGCTTAGGACAGGGGGGTTGGTGGGACACTGAAGCTTTCTTT.

This chain joins TRBV9 and TRBJ2-7; perhaps TRBD1 as D (6 bases). The germline gives CDR1 SGDLS, CDR2 YYNGEE. The CDR3 has 15 residues. Trimming shortened V by 4 bases and J by 0 bases, and 14 bases separated the two germline ends. In DNA form, the CDR3 reads TGTGCCAGCAGCTCCCACGGGACACCCTCCTACGAGCAGTACTTC. Residues: CASSSHGTPSYEQYF.

The J gene is TRBJ1-6, the V gene TRBV14, with TRBD1 as a possible D gene (5 bases). Trimming left V 2 bases short and J 5 bases short, with 13 bases between. The CDR3 extends over 16 amino acids. Germline lookup yields CDR1 SGHDN and CDR2 FVKESK. DNA of the CDR3: TGTGCCAGCAGCCAATTGGGGAAAGGGGATAATTCACCCCTCCACTTT. Its protein is CASSQLGKGDNSPLHF.

The V call is TRBV11-2, the J call TRBJ2-3; TRBD2 is a possible D gene (6 bases). V lost 2 bases, J lost 2 bases, and 20 bases lay in between. Germline V CDR1 and CDR2: SGHAT, FQNNGV. The CDR3 is 18 amino acids. The CDR3 region is CASSLTGTGGRITDTQYF. The DNA of the CDR3 is TGTGCCAGCAGCTTAACCGGGACTGGCGGGCGAATCACAGATACGCAGTATTTT.

J is TRBJ2-2 and V is TRBV7-3; D might be TRBD1 (5 bases). Trimming pared 4 bases from V and 4 bases from J, leaving 10 bases between. This CDR3 comprises 14 residues. The germline V gene encodes CDR1 SGHTA and CDR2 FQGTGA. DNA of the CDR3: TGTGCCAGCAGCTATCCGCAGGGCACCGGGGAGCTGTTTTTT. This gives the protein CASSYPQGTGELFF.

The V gene is TRBV12-3 or TRBV12-4, the J gene TRBJ1-1, with a possible D match to TRBD1 (6 bases). The CDR3 sequence is 14 residues long. Trimming removed 8 bases at V and 6 bases at J, with 19 bases between. CDR3 sequence reads: CASGPQGYKAEAFF. CDR3 DNA: TGTGCCAGCGGTCCACAGGGATACAAAGCTGAAGCTTTCTTT.

This clonotype was detected a few times. V is TRBV27 and J is TRBJ2-1; D may correspond to TRBD1 or TRBD2 (5 bases each). With 6 bases removed from V and 7 bases from J, the gap between germline ends came to 22 bases. The germline CDR1 and CDR2 sequences are MNHEY and SMNVEV (reference sequence). The CDR3 is 16 residues long. The CDR3 DNA sequence: TGTGCCAGCAGCCTGGTAGGGACGACGGTGCGGAATGAGCAGTTCTTC. Protein sequence: CASSLVGTTVRNEQFF.

The genes are TRBV24-1 and TRBJ2-1; 10 bases agree with TRBD1. The CDR3 has 16 residues. V lost 4 bases, J lost 7 bases, and 9 bases stayed unmatched. CDR1 and CDR2 from the germline V gene are KGHDR and SFDVKD. Here the CDR3 reads CATSEQRGTGVNEQFF. The CDR3 bases are TGTGCCACCAGTGAGCAAAGGGGGACAGGGGTGAATGAGCAGTTCTTC.

This clonotype appeared once. The V and J genes are TRBV11-2 and TRBJ2-3; D is ambiguous. V shed 1 base and J shed 1 base, with 9 bases lying between them. Germline V lookup: CDR1 SGHAT, CDR2 FQNNGV. The CDR3 has 15 amino acids. This CDR3 is CASSLVGRGTDTQYF. Written as DNA, the CDR3 is TGTGCCAGCAGCTTAGTGGGAAGGGGCACAGATACGCAGTATTTT. Filled out from reference TRBV11-2 and TRBJ2-3, the complete variable domain reads EAGVAQSPRYKIIEKRQSVAFWCNPISGHATLYWYQQILGQGPKLLIQFQNNGVVDDSQLPKDRFSAERLKGVDSTLKIQPAKLEDSAVYLCASSLVGRGTDTQYFGPGTRLTVL.

This chain uses TRBV12-3 or TRBV12-4 with TRBJ1-2; the match to TRBD1 covers 7 bases. The trim removed 5 bases at V and 4 bases at J, leaving 16 bases unmatched. The CDR3 is made up of 17 amino acids. The CDR3 region is CASSRSGQTDSPYGYTF. The CDR3 nucleotides read TGTGCCAGCAGTCGGTCGGGACAGACCGACTCCCCCTATGGCTACACCTTC.

CDR3 sequence (DNA): TGCAGTGCCGAAAGAACCTCAGGGGAATTGATTTACGAGCAGTACTTC. Translation gives CSAERTSGELIYEQYF. J is TRBJ2-7 and V is TRBV20-1; D might be TRBD1 (6 bases). This CDR3 comprises 16 residues. The germline V gene encodes CDR1 DFQATT and CDR2 SNEGSKA (reference sequence). Trimming took 6 bases from V and 4 from J, leaving 25 bases between them.

This rearrangement joins TRBV7-3 to TRBJ2-1; D is unclear. This CDR3 contains 12 residues. Germline loops: CDR1 SGHTA, CDR2 FQGTGA. V dropped 3 bases and J dropped 10 bases, with 10 bases sitting between them. This chain's CDR3 is CASSFSDTEQFF. The CDR3 DNA reads as TGTGCCAGCAGCTTTTCCGATACGGAGCAGTTCTTC.

This rearrangement joins TRBV7-6 to TRBJ1-6, with 10 bases identical to TRBD1. The CDR3 contains 15 residues. Looked up from germline, CDR1 is SGHVS and CDR2 is FNYEAQ. V was pared by 0 bases and J by 10 bases, with 3 bases of the junction left unmatched. Here the CDR3 reads CASSLAMTGGSPLHF. The CDR3 DNA sequence: TGTGCCAGCAGCTTAGCGATGACAGGGGGCTCACCCCTCCACTTT.

V is TRBV20-1 and J is TRBJ2-3; D gene ambiguous. The CDR3 is 12 amino acids. CDR1 is DFQATT and CDR2 is SNEGSKA in the germline V gene (reference sequence). V lost 2 bases and J lost 4, with 7 bases in between. CDR3 amino acids: CSARTQSDTQYF. CDR3 bases: TGCAGTGCTAGAACTCAATCAGATACGCAGTATTTT.

CDR3 protein: CAISNRTHYNEQFF. DNA of the CDR3: TGTGCCATCAGTAATCGGACCCATTACAATGAGCAGTTCTTC. V and J are TRBV10-3 and TRBJ2-1; no clear D. Germline lookup yields CDR1 ENHRY and CDR2 SYGVKD. With 5 bases removed from V and 4 bases from J, the gap between germline ends came to 12 bases. This CDR3 spans 14 amino acids.

This chain uses TRBV6-5 with TRBJ2-7, with D unclear. V was pared by 6 bases and J by 0 bases, with 9 bases between. This CDR3 spans 13 amino acids. The germline V gene has CDR1 MNHEY and CDR2 SVGAGI. CDR3 sequence (DNA): TGTGCCAGCAGACCCGGTCCCTCCTACGAGCAGTACTTC. Protein product: CASRPGPSYEQYF.

V and J are TRBV20-1 and TRBJ2-7; TRBD2 aligns across 8 bases. Trimming removed 6 bases from V and 3 bases from J; junction bases left unmatched: 10. CDR3 length equals 14 residues. In germline, CDR1 is DFQATT, CDR2 SNEGSKA (reference sequence). The CDR3 protein is CSASKAGESYEQYF. CDR3 bases: TGCAGTGCCTCCAAAGCGGGGGAGAGCTACGAGCAGTACTTC.

The V and J genes are TRBV30 and TRBJ1-1; 7 bases are shared with TRBD1. This CDR3 contains 13 residues. The trim removed 4 bases at V and 6 bases at J, leaving 8 bases unmatched. Germline CDR1 is GTSNPN and CDR2 is SVGIG (reference sequence). The CDR3 bases are TGTGCCTGGAAGGAAGCAGGGGGGTCTGAAGCTTTCTTT. It translates to CAWKEAGGSEAFF.

The gene calls are TRBV4-3 and TRBJ1-5; maybe TRBD1 (5 bases). Germline lookup yields CDR1 LGHNA and CDR2 YSLEER. Trimming left V 0 bases short and J 5 bases short, with 11 bases between. CDR3 length: 15 amino acids. In DNA form, the CDR3 reads TGCGCCAGCAGCCAAGAAGAAGGGGCGTATCAGCCCCAGCATTTT. It codes for CASSQEEGAYQPQHF.

This chain joins TRBV14 and TRBJ2-7; TRBD1 aligns across 10 bases. V lost 3 bases to trimming and J lost 3 bases; unmatched junction nucleotides: 8. CDR1 is SGHDN, CDR2 FVKESK, per germline. The CDR3 extends over 16 amino acids. The chain's CDR3 is CASSHPGGQGFYEQYF. The DNA of the CDR3 is TGTGCCAGCAGCCATCCGGGGGGACAGGGGTTCTACGAGCAGTACTTC.

The genes are TRBV7-9 and TRBJ2-5; TRBD2 agrees at 14 bases. The CDR3 totals 19 residues. Per germline, CDR1 SEHNR and CDR2 FQNEAQ (reference sequence). J lost 2 bases, V lost 5 bases, and 13 bases had no gene match. CDR3 region: CASSAGLAGGSTGQETQYF. The CDR3 nucleotides read TGTGCCAGCAGCGCTGGACTAGCGGGAGGCTCGACGGGACAAGAGACCCAGTACTTC.

The CDR3 sequence: CASSDRYGGEQFF. Here the CDR3 DNA reads TGTGCCAGCAGCGACCGTTATGGGGGTGAGCAGTTCTTC. The chain employs TRBV2 and TRBJ2-1, with D perhaps TRBD1 or TRBD2 (5 bases each). The CDR3 loop spans 13 amino acids. V shed 6 bases and J shed 9 bases, with 15 bases lying between them. Per the germline V gene, CDR1 is SNHLY and CDR2 is FYNNEI.

The V call is TRBV12-3 or TRBV12-4, the J call TRBJ2-5; D might be TRBD1 (5 bases). The ends were cut back, 4 bases at V and 1 base at J, with 16 bases in the middle. The CDR3 has 16 amino acids. CDR3 nucleotide sequence: TGTGCCAGCAGTTCCTTGACAGCCCGCGCCCAAGAGACCCAGTACTTC. Protein sequence: CASSSLTARAQETQYF.

The rearrangement links TRBV19 to TRBJ2-4; D remains ambiguous. The CDR3 has 13 residues. From germline, CDR1 is LNHDA and CDR2 SQIVND (reference sequence). V lost 1 base to trimming and J lost 8 bases, with 9 bases between them. The CDR3 coding sequence is TGTGCCAGTAGTATAGGGGTGGAAGACATTCAGTACTTC. As protein: CASSIGVEDIQYF.

The chain uses TRBV5-1 and TRBJ2-7; 11 bases match TRBD2. J gave up 3 bases and V 0 bases, and 2 bases lay outside the gene matches. This CDR3 comprises 15 residues. Germline loops: CDR1 SGHRS, CDR2 YFSETQ. The CDR3 sequence: CASSLGLAGNYEQYF. CDR3 in DNA: TGCGCCAGCAGCTTGGGACTAGCGGGGAACTACGAGCAGTACTTC.